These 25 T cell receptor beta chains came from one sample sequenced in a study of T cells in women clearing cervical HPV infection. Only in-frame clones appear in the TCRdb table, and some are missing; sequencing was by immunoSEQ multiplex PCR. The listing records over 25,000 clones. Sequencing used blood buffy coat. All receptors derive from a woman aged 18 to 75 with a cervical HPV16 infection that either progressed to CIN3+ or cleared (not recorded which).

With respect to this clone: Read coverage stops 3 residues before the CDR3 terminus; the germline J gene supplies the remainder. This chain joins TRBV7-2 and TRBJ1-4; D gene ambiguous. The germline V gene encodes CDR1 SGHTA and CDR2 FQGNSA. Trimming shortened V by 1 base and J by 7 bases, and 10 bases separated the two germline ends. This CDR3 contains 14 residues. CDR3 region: CASSLVGQSEKLFF. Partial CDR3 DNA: TGTGCCAGCAGCTTAGTAGGGCAGAGTGAAAAA. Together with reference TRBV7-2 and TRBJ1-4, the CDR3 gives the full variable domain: GAGVSQSPSNKVTEKGKDVELRCDPISGHTALYWYRQSLGQGLEFLIYFQGNSAPDKSGLPSDRFSAERTGGSVSTLTIQRTQQEDSAVYLCASSLVGQSEKLFFGSGTQLSVL.

CDR3 DNA, as far as it was read: TGTGCCAGCAGTCCCGGACAGATAAATGAAAAA. As protein: CASSPGQINEK. The complete CDR3 reads CASSPGQINEKLFF. This chain uses TRBV12-3 or TRBV12-4 with TRBJ1-4; maybe TRBD1 (6 bases). The DNA ends 3 residues before the CDR3 does, and the rest of the CDR3 is filled in from the germline J gene. V was pared by 5 bases and J by 5 bases, with 12 bases between. The CDR3 extends over 14 amino acids.

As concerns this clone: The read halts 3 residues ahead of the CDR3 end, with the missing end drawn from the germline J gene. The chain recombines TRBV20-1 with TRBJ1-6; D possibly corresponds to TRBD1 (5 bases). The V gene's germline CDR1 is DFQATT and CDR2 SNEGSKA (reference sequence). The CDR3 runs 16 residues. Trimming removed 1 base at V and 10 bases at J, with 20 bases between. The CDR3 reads CSARVGAQGSGSPLHF. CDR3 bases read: TGCAGTGCTAGAGTAGGAGCTCAGGGAAGTGGCTCACCC.

CDR3 bases read: TGTGCCAGCAGCTGGGACAGTCGCGAGGGGGAAAAG. Translated, it gives CASSWDSREGEK. The whole CDR3 sequence reads CASSWDSREGEKLFF. The chain links TRBV7-2 to TRBJ2-2; 7 nucleotides agree with TRBD1. The sequenced fragment ends 3 residues before the CDR3 boundary, so the rest is inferred from the germline J gene. Germline loops: CDR1 SGHTA, CDR2 FQGNSA. The CDR3 contains 15 residues.

CDR3 protein: CASSISQGSYGYTF. Partial CDR3 DNA: TGTGCCAGTAGTATTTCACAGGGTAGCTATGGC. The chain joins TRBV19 to TRBJ1-2; the D gene is possibly TRBD1 (6 bases). Read data end 3 residues before the CDR3 end; the end is taken from the germline J gene. The CDR3 spans 14 residues. The germline gives CDR1 LNHDA, CDR2 SQIVND (reference sequence). V gave up 3 bases and J gave up 4 bases, with 12 bases separating them.

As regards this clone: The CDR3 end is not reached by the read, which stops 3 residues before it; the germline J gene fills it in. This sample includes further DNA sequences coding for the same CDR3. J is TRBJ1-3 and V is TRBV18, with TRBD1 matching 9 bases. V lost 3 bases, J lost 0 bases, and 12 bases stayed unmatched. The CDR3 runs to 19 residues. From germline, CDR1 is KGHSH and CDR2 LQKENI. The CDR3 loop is CASSPLTQGAFSSGNTIYF. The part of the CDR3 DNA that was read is TGTGCCAGCTCACCGTTAACACAGGGGGCCTTCTCCTCTGGAAACACC.

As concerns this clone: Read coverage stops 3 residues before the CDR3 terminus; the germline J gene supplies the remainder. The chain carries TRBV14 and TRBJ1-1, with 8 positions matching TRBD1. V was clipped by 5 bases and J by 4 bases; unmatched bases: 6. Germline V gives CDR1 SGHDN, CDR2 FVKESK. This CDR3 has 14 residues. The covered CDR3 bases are TGTGCCAGCAGCTCCGGACAGGGCATCACTGAA. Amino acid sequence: CASSSGQGITE. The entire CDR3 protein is CASSSGQGITEAFF.

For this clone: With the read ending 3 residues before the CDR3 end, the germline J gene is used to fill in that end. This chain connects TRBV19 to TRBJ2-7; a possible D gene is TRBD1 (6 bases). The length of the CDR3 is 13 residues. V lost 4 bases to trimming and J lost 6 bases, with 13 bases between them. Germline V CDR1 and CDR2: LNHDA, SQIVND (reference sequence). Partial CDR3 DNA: TGTGCCAGTAGTAGCATAACAGGGTCCGAG. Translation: CASSSITGSE. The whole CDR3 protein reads CASSSITGSEQYF.

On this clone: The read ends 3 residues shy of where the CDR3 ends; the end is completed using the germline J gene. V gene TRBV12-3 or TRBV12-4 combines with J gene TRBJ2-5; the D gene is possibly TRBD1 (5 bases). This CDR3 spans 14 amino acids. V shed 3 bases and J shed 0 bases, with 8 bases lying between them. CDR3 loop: CASSLGPNQETQYF. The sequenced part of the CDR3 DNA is TGTGCCAGCAGTTTGGGGCCAAACCAAGAGACC.

The covered CDR3 bases are TGTGCCAGCTCACCAAGGAGCGGGATCGCTTCCGGGGAG. Protein: CASSPRSGIASGE. The CDR3, in full, reads CASSPRSGIASGELFF. V is TRBV18 and J is TRBJ2-2, with 7 bases aligning to TRBD2. Sequencing ends 3 residues short of the CDR3 end; the germline J gene provides the rest. The germline gives CDR1 KGHSH, CDR2 LQKENI. This CDR3 spans 16 amino acids. The J segment lost 6 bases and the V segment lost 2 bases, leaving 9 bases of the junction unmatched.

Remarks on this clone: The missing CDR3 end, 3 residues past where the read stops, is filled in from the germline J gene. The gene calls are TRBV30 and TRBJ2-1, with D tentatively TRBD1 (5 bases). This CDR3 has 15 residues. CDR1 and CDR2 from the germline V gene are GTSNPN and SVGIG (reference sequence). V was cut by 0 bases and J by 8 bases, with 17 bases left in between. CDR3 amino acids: CAWSVHPRSRDEQFF. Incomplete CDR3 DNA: TGTGCCTGGAGTGTACATCCTAGGAGCAGGGATGAG.

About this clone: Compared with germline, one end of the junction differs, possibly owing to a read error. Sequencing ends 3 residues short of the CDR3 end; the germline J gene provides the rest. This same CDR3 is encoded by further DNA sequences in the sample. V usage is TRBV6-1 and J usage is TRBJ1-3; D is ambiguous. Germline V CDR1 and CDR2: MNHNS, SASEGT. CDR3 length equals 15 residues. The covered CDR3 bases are TGTGCCAGCAGTGAAGACGGACTTCTTGGAAACACA. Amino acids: CASSEDGLLGNT. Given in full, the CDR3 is CASSEDGLLGNTIYF.

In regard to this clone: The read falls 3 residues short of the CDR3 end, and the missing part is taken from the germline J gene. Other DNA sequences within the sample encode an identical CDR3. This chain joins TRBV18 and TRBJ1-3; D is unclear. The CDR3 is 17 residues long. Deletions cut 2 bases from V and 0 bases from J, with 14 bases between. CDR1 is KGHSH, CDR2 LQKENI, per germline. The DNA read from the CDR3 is TGTGCCAGCTCACCATCGGGGTCAGCCGGCTCTGGAAACACC. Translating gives CASSPSGSAGSGNT. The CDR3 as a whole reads CASSPSGSAGSGNTIYF.

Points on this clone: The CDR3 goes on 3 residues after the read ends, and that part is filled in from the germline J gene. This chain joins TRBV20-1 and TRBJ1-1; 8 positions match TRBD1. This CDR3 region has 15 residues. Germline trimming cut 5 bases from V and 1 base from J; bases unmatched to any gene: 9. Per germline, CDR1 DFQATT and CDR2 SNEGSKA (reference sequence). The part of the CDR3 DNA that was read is TGCAGTGCTGTGTTTATCAGGGGGCGGAACACTGAA. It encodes CSAVFIRGRNTE. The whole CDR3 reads CSAVFIRGRNTEAFF.

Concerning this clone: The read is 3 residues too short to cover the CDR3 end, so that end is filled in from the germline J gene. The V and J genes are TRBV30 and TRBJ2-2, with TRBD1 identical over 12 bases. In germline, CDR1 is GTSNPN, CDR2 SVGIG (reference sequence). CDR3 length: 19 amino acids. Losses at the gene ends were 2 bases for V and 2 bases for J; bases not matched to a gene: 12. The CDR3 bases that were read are TGTGCCTGGAGTCCCCGCGGGGACAGGGGGCACCGAAACACCGGGGAG. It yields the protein CAWSPRGDRGHRNTGE. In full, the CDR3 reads CAWSPRGDRGHRNTGELFF.

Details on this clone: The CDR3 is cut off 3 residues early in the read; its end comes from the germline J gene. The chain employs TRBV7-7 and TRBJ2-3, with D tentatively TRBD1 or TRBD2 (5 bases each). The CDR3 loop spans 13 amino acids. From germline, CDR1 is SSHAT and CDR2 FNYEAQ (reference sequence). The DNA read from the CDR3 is TGTGCCAGCAGCTTAGCGCTAGGGGAGACG. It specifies CASSLALGET. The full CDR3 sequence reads CASSLALGETQYF.

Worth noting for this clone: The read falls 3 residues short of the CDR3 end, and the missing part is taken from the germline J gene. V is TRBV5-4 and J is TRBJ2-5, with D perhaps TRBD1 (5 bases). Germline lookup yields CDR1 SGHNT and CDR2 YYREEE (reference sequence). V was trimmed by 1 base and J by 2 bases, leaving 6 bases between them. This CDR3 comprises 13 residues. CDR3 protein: CASSLKGQETQYF. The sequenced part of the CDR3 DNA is TGTGCCAGCAGCTTGAAGGGGCAAGAGACC. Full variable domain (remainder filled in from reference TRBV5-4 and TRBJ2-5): ETGVTQSPTHLIKTRGQQVTLRCSSQSGHNTVSWYQQALGQGPQFIFQYYREEENGRGNFPPRFSGLQFPNYSSELNVNALELDDSALYLCASSLKGQETQYFGPGTRLLVL.

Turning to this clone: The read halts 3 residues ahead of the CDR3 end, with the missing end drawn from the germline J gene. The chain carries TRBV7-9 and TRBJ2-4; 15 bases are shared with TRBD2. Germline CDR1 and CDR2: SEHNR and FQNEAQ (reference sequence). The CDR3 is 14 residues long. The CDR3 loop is CASSYGLAGGPQYF. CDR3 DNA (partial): TGTGCCAGCAGCTACGGACTAGCGGGAGGGCCT.

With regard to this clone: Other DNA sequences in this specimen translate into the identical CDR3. The sequenced CDR3 bases are TGTGCCAGCAGCTTTTCGGACTCCAGGACTGAA. It codes for CASSFSDSRTE. The entire CDR3 protein is CASSFSDSRTEAFF. This sequence joins TRBV11-1 and TRBJ1-1; D not resolved. The DNA ends 3 residues before the CDR3 does, and the rest of the CDR3 is filled in from the germline J gene. The V and J ends lost 3 bases and 5 bases respectively, with 13 bases between them. This CDR3 comprises 14 residues. From germline, CDR1 is SGHAT and CDR2 FQDESV (reference sequence).

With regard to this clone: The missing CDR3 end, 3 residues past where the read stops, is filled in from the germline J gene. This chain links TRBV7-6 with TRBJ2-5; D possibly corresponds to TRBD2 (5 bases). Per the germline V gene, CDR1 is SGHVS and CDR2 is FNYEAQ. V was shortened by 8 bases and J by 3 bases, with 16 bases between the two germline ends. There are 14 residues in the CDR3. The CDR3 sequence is CASRLDFREETQYF. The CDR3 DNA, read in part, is TGTGCCAGCCGTTTGGACTTTAGGGAAGAGACC.

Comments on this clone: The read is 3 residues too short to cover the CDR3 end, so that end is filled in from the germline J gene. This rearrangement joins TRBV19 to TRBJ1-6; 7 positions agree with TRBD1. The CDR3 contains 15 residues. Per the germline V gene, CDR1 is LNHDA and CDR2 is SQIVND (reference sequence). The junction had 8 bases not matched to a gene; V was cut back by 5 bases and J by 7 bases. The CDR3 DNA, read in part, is TGTGCCAGTAGTGTTTGGGGACAGTCAAATTCACCC. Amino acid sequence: CASSVWGQSNSP. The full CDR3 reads CASSVWGQSNSPLHF. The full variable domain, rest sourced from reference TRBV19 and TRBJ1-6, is DGGITQSPKYLFRKEGQNVTLSCEQNLNHDAMYWYRQDPGQGLRLIYYSQIVNDFQKGDIAEGYSVSREKKESFPLTVTSAQKNPTAFYLCASSVWGQSNSPLHFGNGTRLTVT.

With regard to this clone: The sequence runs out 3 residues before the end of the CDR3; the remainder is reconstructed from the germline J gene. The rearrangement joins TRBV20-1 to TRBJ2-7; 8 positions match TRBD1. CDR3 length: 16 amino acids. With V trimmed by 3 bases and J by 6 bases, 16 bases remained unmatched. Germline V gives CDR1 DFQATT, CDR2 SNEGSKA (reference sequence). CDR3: CSARGEDRVGLREQYF. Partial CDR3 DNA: TGCAGTGCTAGGGGGGAGGACAGGGTGGGCCTGCGCGAG.

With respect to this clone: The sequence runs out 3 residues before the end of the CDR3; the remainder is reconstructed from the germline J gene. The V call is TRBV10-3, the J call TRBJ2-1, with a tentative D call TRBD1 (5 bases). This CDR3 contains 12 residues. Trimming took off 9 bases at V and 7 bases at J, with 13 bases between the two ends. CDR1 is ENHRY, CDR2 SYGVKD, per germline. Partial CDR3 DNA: TGTGCCATGACAGATACTAAAAATGAG. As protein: CAMTDTKNE. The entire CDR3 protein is CAMTDTKNEQFF.

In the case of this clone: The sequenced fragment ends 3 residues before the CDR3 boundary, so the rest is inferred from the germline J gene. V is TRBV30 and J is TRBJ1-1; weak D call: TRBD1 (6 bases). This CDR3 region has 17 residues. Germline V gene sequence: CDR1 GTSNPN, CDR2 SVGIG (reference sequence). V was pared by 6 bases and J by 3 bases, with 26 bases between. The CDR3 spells CACSPLPARGADTEAFF. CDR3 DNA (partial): TGTGCCTGTAGTCCCCTCCCGGCACGGGGGGCGGACACTGAA.

CDR3 region: CASSELGETGNTIYF. The CDR3 DNA, read in part, is TGTGCCAGCAGTGAACTCGGGGAAACTGGAAACACC. The chain is built from TRBV2 and TRBJ1-3; D call uncertain. The sequenced fragment ends 3 residues before the CDR3 boundary, so the rest is inferred from the germline J gene. Per the germline V gene, CDR1 is SNHLY and CDR2 is FYNNEI. V was shortened by 2 bases and J by 2 bases, with 10 bases between the two germline ends. This CDR3 has 15 amino acids. Together with reference TRBV2 and TRBJ1-3, the CDR3 gives the full variable domain: EPEVTQTPSHQVTQMGQEVILRCVPISNHLYFYWYRQILGQKVEFLVSFYNNEISEKSEIFDDQFSVERPDGSNFTLKIRSTKLEDSAMYFCASSELGETGNTIYFGEGSWLTVV.